Given below is one T cell receptor (beta chain) in context. TCRdb's table, derived via immunoSEQ multiplex PCR, lists solely in-frame clones and lacks some. The data contain 2 million or so clones, about 95% of them singletons. These data originate in a study of shared clonotypes between healthy human individuals. Positively selected for CCR7, the CD45RO-negative cells used as naive CD8 cells excluded terminally differentiated effector memory CD45RA+ cells. This receptor was obtained from a man aged 18-30 years in good health. Sequenced material: naive CD8+ T cells sorted from blood.

CDR3 nucleotides: TGTGCCAGCAGTTACTCGGTGGGAGAAACCTTCGGGGAGCAGTTCTTC. Translating gives CASSYSVGETFGEQFF. The V gene is TRBV6-5, the J gene TRBJ2-1; possibly TRBD2 for D (5 bases). Looked up from germline, CDR1 is MNHEY and CDR2 is SVGAGI. Trimming shortened V by 0 bases and J by 10 bases, and 19 bases separated the two germline ends. The CDR3 is 16 residues long.